The next 3 T cell receptor beta chains were all read from a single sample in a study of blood T cell repertoires in COVID-19. The assay was immunoSEQ multiplex PCR, and TCRdb's table has in-frame clones only and misses some. This sample has around 120,000 clones; approximately 90% occur once, and the top ten carry 7.7%. The sequencing input was peripheral blood. These receptors were collected from a human donor in a cohort sampled during active COVID-19.

For the CDR3, the DNA is TGCGCCAGCAGCCCCCCAGCGGTTAACTATGGCTACACCTTC. The encoded protein is CASSPPAVNYGYTF. V and J are TRBV4-1 and TRBJ1-2; D not certain. Germline values: CDR1 MGHRA, CDR2 YSYEKL. Trimming removed 4 bases from V and 1 base from J, with 10 bases in between. CDR3 size: 14 residues.

This rearrangement joins TRBV19 to TRBJ2-1; 11 bases map to TRBD2. The CDR3 runs to 13 residues. The germline gives CDR1 LNHDA, CDR2 SQIVND (reference sequence). Trimming removed 7 bases from V and 8 bases from J; junction bases left unmatched: 4. CDR3 loop: CASKLAGADEQFF. The CDR3 DNA sequence: TGTGCCAGTAAACTAGCGGGAGCCGATGAGCAGTTCTTC.

The chain recombines TRBV14 with TRBJ2-5; D remains unclear. Per the germline V gene, CDR1 is SGHDN and CDR2 is FVKESK. The CDR3 sequence is 13 residues long. Trimming took 1 base from V and 2 from J, leaving 5 bases between them. The CDR3 sequence is CASSQGRQETQYF. CDR3 DNA: TGTGCCAGCAGCCAAGGCAGGCAAGAGACCCAGTACTTC.